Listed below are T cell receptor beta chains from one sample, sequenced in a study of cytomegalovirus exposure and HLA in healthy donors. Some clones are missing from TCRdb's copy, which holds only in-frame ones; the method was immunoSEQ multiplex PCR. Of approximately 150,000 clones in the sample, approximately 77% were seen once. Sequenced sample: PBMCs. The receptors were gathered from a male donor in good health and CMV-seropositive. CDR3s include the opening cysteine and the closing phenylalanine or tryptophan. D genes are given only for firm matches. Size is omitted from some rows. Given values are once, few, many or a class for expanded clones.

CASSARGGPDNEQFF TGTGCCAGCTCAGCGCGGGGGGGCCCTGACAATGAGCAGTTCTTC TRBJ2-1 . TRBD2 TRBV18
CASSSGQSTYNSPLHF TGTGCCAGCAGTAGCGGACAGAGCACCTATAATTCACCCCTCCACTTT TRBJ1-6 . . TRBV6-6
CASSHARGNTEAFF TGTGCCAGCAGCCACGCCCGGGGGAACACTGAAGCTTTCTTT TRBJ1-1 . . TRBV4-2
CASSFVRNTIYF TGTGCCAGCAGCTTTGTTCGGAACACCATATATTTT TRBJ1-3 . . TRBV11-2
CASSPHGQGKQETQYF TGTGCCAGCAGCCCACATGGACAGGGCAAGCAAGAGACCCAGTACTTC TRBJ2-5 . TRBD1 TRBV7-2
CAWGGETSGGAGELFF TGTGCCTGGGGGGGAGAGACTAGCGGGGGGGCCGGGGAGCTGTTTTTT TRBJ2-2 . TRBD2 TRBV30
CSVEEPNSPEAFF TGCAGCGTTGAAGAACCGAACAGTCCCGAAGCTTTCTTT TRBJ1-1 . . TRBV29-1
CASSPNRQGNEKLFF TGTGCCAGTAGTCCAAATCGACAGGGGAATGAAAAACTGTTTTTT TRBJ1-4 . TRBD1 TRBV19
CASSLQGTWGGSGANVLTF TGTGCCAGCAGCCTTCAGGGGACCTGGGGGGGCTCTGGGGCCAACGTCCTGACTTTC TRBJ2-6 . . TRBV7-2
CASRRERDGYTF TGTGCCAGCAGACGGGAGCGAGATGGCTACACCTTC TRBJ1-2 . . TRBV5-6
CTGAHQPQHF TGCACCGGGGCCCATCAGCCCCAGCATTTT TRBJ1-5 . . TRBV1
CASSGGGGMNTEAFF TGTGCCAGCAGCGGGGGAGGAGGGATGAACACTGAAGCTTTCTTT TRBJ1-1 . . TRBV9
CASSDEPSRGTDTQYF TGCGCCAGCAGTGATGAACCGTCCCGGGGCACAGATACGCAGTATTTT TRBJ2-3 . . TRBV10-2
CASSSGQRREKLFF TGTGCCAGCAGCTCGGGACAGAGACGTGAAAAACTGTTTTTT TRBJ1-4 few TRBD1 TRBV5-6
CATGRGADQPQHF TGTGCCACGGGTCGGGGGGCGGACCAGCCCCAGCATTTT TRBJ1-5 . . TRBV6-5
CASSAGQGIQYF TGTGCCAGCAGCGCCGGACAGGGCATTCAGTACTTC TRBJ2-4 . TRBD1 TRBV7-9
CASSLPGGGRDYNEQFF TGTGCCAGCAGCCTCCCAGGAGGCGGGCGGGACTACAATGAGCAGTTCTTC TRBJ2-1 . . TRBV11-2
CASRPDTPVDGELFF TGCGCCAGCAGACCGGACACTCCCGTTGACGGGGAGCTGTTTTTT TRBJ2-2 . . TRBV5-1
CASSNWTGGKGYEQYF TGTGCCAGCAGCAATTGGACAGGGGGCAAGGGGTACGAGCAGTACTTC TRBJ2-7 . . TRBV21-1
CASSPLGTGLNEQYF TGTGCCAGCAGCCCCCTCGGGACAGGGTTAAACGAGCAGTACTTC TRBJ2-7 . TRBD1 TRBV27
CASSQDLGQGIEDTEAFF TGCGCCAGCAGCCAAGATCTAGGACAGGGGATTGAGGACACTGAAGCTTTCTTT TRBJ1-1 few TRBD1 TRBV4-1
CASSDSGEGTGELFF TGTGCCAGCAGTGACTCAGGGGAAGGCACCGGGGAGCTGTTTTTT TRBJ2-2 few . TRBV6-4
CASSLGQGAGELFF TGTGCCAGCAGCTTGGGACAGGGGGCCGGGGAGCTGTTTTTT TRBJ2-2 . TRBD1 TRBV7-3
CASSLEEGRETQYF TGCGCCAGCAGCTTGGAGGAGGGCAGGGAGACCCAGTACTTC TRBJ2-5 . . TRBV5-1
CASSLEVGGGYNEQFF TGTGCCAGCAGCTTAGAGGTCGGGGGGGGCTACAATGAGCAGTTCTTC TRBJ2-1 . TRBD2 TRBV11-1
CATSREGSGRLVRGELFF TGTGCCACCAGCAGAGAAGGATCTGGGAGACTAGTCAGGGGGGAGCTGTTTTTT TRBJ2-2 once . TRBV15
CASSQGATDEAFF TGCGCCAGCAGCCAGGGTGCGACAGACGAAGCTTTCTTT TRBJ1-1 few . TRBV4-1
CASSGVKETQYF TGTGCCAGCAGCGGAGTCAAGGAGACCCAGTACTTC TRBJ2-5 . . TRBV7-9
CASSWRPWGNTIYF TGCGCCAGCAGCTGGAGACCGTGGGGAAACACCATATATTTT TRBJ1-3 . . TRBV5-1
CASSYSKGGEWGYTF TGTGCCAGCAGTTACTCGAAAGGGGGCGAGTGGGGCTACACCTTC TRBJ1-2 . TRBD1 TRBV6-5
CASRTGQGGNSPLHF TGTGCCAGCAGAACGGGACAGGGGGGTAATTCACCCCTCCACTTT TRBJ1-6 . TRBD1 TRBV6-5
CSGRQAGGVDTQYF TGCAGCGGCCGACAGGCGGGCGGAGTAGATACGCAGTATTTT TRBJ2-3 once . TRBV29-1
CASSYSPGGFEGYTF TGTGCCAGCAGTTACTCACCAGGGGGCTTTGAGGGCTACACCTTC TRBJ1-2 few TRBD1 TRBV6-5
CASSPGQAPYEQYF TGTGCCAGCAGCCCGGGACAGGCTCCCTACGAGCAGTACTTC TRBJ2-7 . TRBD1 TRBV9
CASSLRGGFYNEQFF TGTGCCAGCAGCCTACGGGGGGGGTTCTACAATGAGCAGTTCTTC TRBJ2-1 . TRBD2 TRBV6-5